This T cell receptor beta chain was recorded in a study of blood T cells in healthy people across ages. This clonotype showed up just a few times. Antigen unknown. Looked up from germline, CDR1 is MNHEY and CDR2 is SVGAGI. The CDR3 runs 13 residues. V was trimmed by 4 bases and J by 4 bases, leaving 11 bases between them. A second PCR, run for roughly 7 to 11 cycles, used a sample-barcoded 5' primer plus a J-beta primer mix. TCRdb ran MiXCR on the 5' RACE reads and lists one entry per CDR3 protein. Among approximately 800,000 distinct CDR3 sequences listed, roughly 25% were seen once. Whole-study results and caveats: Age showed a roughly linear inverse relationship with TCR beta diversity per million T cells.

The same data also contributed to another study, on T cells of mothers and their children.

Specimen: blood. This receptor was identified in a boy aged 10-17 years in good health. V is TRBV6-5 and J is TRBJ2-7, with D perhaps TRBD2 (5 bases). This CDR3 is CASSFGPGYEQYF. In DNA, the CDR3 is TGTGCCAGCAGTTTCGGACCGGGGTACGAGCAGTACTTC.